This TCR beta chain is drawn from a study of T cells in Graves' hyperthyroidism and ophthalmopathy. Criteria for exclusion of patients were uncontrolled infection, other autoimmune disease, pregnancy or lactation. Diagnostic assessment was based on clinical symptoms, serum thyroxine and TRAb, thyroid ultrasound and orbital computed tomography. Trimming pared 3 bases from V and 8 bases from J, leaving 20 bases between. CDR3 length: 16 residues. CDR1 and CDR2 (germline): LNHNV, YYDKDF (reference sequence). This clonotype was detected many times. Its matching antigen is unknown. The investigators amplified TCR beta CDR3 regions from RNA transcripts. HTBI primers were the set used in a first-round RT-PCR of the TCR CDR3. TCRdb re-called the multiplex PCR reads through MiXCR, storing one row per CDR3 protein. The sample carries 360,000 or so distinct CDR3 sequences, roughly 20% recorded once. Findings and caveats of the study: Most expanded thyroid clonotypes above 0.001 also appeared in blood.

This chain uses TRBV15 with TRBJ2-1, with D possibly TRBD2 on 8 matching bases. Sequencing used blood. The receptor was isolated from a woman aged 40 to 50 with Graves' ophthalmopathy. CDR3 sequence: CATSSPWGLGGDEQFF. CDR3 in DNA: TGTGCCACCAGCAGCCCATGGGGACTAGGGGGCGATGAGCAGTTCTTC. The whole variable domain, remainder taken from reference TRBV15 and TRBJ2-1, is DAMVIQNPRYQVTQFGKPVTLSCSQTLNHNVMYWYQQKSSQAPKLLFHYYDKDFNNEADTPDNFQSRRPNTSFCFLDIRSPGLGDTAMYLCATSSPWGLGGDEQFFGPGTRLTVL.